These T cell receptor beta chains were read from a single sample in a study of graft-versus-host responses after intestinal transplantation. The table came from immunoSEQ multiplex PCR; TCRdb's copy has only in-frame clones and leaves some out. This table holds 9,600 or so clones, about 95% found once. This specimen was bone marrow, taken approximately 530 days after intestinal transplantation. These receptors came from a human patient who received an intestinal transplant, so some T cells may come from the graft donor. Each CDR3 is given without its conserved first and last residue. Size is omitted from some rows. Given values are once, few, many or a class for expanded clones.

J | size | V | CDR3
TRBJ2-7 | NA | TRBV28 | ASRQRDRVPYEQY
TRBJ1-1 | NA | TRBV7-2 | ASSREGGREAF
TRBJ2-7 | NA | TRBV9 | ASSVGGGTSYEQY
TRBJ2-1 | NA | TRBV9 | ASSVAREGYSLEQF
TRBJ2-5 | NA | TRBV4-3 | ASSQARSGSRETQY
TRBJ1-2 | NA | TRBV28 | ASSLGSINYGYT
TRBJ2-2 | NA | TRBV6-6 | ASKRSHGDGELF
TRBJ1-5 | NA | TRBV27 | ASSLWAGSNQPQH
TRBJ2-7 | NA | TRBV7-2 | ASSLGLSSYEQY
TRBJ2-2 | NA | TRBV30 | AWTGAPRTGELF
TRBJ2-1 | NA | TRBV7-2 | ASSLGRGPYNEQF
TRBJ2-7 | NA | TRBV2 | ASSGEQRGTTYEQY
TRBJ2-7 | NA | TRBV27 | ASSFLQGNVEQY
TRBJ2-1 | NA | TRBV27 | ASSLGGSYNEQF
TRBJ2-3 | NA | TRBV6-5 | ASSRRGTSTDTQY
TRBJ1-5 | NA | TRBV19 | ASKGGNQPQH
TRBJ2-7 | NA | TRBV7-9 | ASSSGQSYEQY
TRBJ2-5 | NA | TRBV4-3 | ASSQEGAGETQY
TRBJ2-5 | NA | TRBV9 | ASSVEDLGETQY
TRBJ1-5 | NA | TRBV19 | ASSILGAGNQPQH
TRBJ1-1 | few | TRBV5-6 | ASSLRGTEAF
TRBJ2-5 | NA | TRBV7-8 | ASSPQETQY
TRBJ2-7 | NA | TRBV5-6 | ASSLPDRGNYEQY
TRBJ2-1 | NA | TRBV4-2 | ASSQGSSRNIGNEQF
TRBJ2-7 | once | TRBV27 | ASSFSGANPYEQY
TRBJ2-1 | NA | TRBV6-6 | ASSYSAIQQF
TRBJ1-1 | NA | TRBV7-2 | ASRLLTFLNTEAF
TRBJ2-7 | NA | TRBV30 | AWRFDRGTPYEQY
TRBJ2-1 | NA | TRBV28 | ASSFGTSGMVYEQF
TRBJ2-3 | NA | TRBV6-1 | ARGGGADTQY
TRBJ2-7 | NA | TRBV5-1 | ASSLRGFLDEQY
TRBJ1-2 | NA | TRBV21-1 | ASSKPWDSLPVGYGYT
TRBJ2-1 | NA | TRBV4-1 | ASSQGNEQF
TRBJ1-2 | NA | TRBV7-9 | ASSLGGVDYGYT
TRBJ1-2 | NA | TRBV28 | ASKGNYGYT
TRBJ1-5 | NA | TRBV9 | ASSVAGNQPQH
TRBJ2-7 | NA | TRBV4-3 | ASSQEGGASYEQY